These 28 T cell receptor beta chains share one sample of origin, sequenced in a study of siplizumab effects on memory and regulatory T cells. Using immunoSEQ multiplex PCR, the repertoire was profiled, and TCRdb retains in-frame clones only, with some absent. The sample has tens of thousands of clones, less than 98% seen once; the top ten hold approximately 1%. Sequencing used naive CD8+ T cells sorted from blood. Receptors were obtained from a human donor in good health.

The J gene is TRBJ2-3, the V gene TRBV30; weak D call: TRBD2 (5 bases). Trimming took off 5 bases at V and 5 bases at J, with 20 bases between the two ends. The germline V gene has CDR1 GTSNPN and CDR2 SVGIG (reference sequence). This CDR3 has 15 residues. The CDR3 DNA follows: TGTGCCTGGGGAGGCCTAGTAGAGCCGAGAGATACGCAGTATTTT. Translation gives CAWGGLVEPRDTQYF.

The V call is TRBV28, the J call TRBJ2-2; the D call may be TRBD1 or TRBD2 (5 bases each). CDR3 size: 16 residues. CDR1 is MDHEN and CDR2 is SYDVKM in the germline V gene. V was trimmed by 6 bases and J by 0 bases, leaving 14 bases between them. CDR3: CASRLGVATNTGELFF. In DNA form, the CDR3 reads TGTGCCAGCAGATTGGGGGTAGCGACGAACACCGGGGAGCTGTTTTTT.

The genes are TRBV30 and TRBJ1-5, with no clear D. The CDR3 runs to 15 residues. CDR1 is GTSNPN, CDR2 SVGIG, per germline (reference sequence). Deletions cut 0 bases from V and 1 base from J, with 10 bases between. Here the CDR3 reads CAWSVSLGSNQPQHF. The CDR3 nucleotides read TGTGCCTGGAGTGTAAGCCTGGGCAGCAATCAGCCCCAGCATTTT.

V is TRBV7-8 and J is TRBJ1-1; tentatively, D is TRBD1 (5 bases). This CDR3 comprises 14 residues. Trimming left V 2 bases short and J 1 base short, with 8 bases between. Germline CDR1 reads SGHVS; CDR2 reads FQNEAQ. The CDR3 protein is CASSLMGGNTEAFF. The CDR3 coding sequence is TGTGCCAGCAGCTTAATGGGGGGGAACACTGAAGCTTTCTTT.

V gene TRBV13 combines with J gene TRBJ1-2, with 9 positions matching TRBD1. V was pared by 1 base and J by 7 bases, with 4 bases of the junction left unmatched. The CDR3 totals 14 residues. CDR1 is PRHDT, CDR2 FYEKMQ, per germline (reference sequence). In nucleotides, the CDR3 is TGTGCCAGCAGCTTAGCGGGACAGGGTGTTGGCTACACCTTC. Protein: CASSLAGQGVGYTF.

The chain is built from TRBV6-5 and TRBJ2-2, with TRBD2 as a possible D gene (5 bases). The length of the CDR3 is 13 residues. Germline-derived CDR1 and CDR2 are MNHEY and SVGAGI. V was cut by 6 bases and J by 4 bases, with 9 bases left in between. The CDR3 loop is CASRGLLTGELFF. Here the CDR3 DNA reads TGTGCCAGCAGAGGACTGCTCACCGGGGAGCTGTTTTTT.

The chain combines TRBV30 with TRBJ2-7; maybe TRBD2 (5 bases). Germline V CDR1 and CDR2: GTSNPN, SVGIG (reference sequence). Trimming left V 5 bases short and J 2 bases short, with 16 bases between. The CDR3 length is 14 residues. DNA of the CDR3: TGTGCCTGGGCCGCGGGCGGGCTTCCCTACGAGCAGTACTTC. This encodes CAWAAGGLPYEQYF.

The chain combines TRBV9 with TRBJ2-2; D ambiguous. Trimming pared 4 bases from V and 4 bases from J, leaving 2 bases between. The V gene's germline CDR1 is SGDLS and CDR2 YYNGEE. CDR3 length: 11 amino acids. CDR3 residues: CASSRTGELFF. CDR3 DNA: TGTGCCAGCAGCCGCACCGGGGAGCTGTTTTTT.

This rearrangement joins TRBV7-8 to TRBJ2-7, with D possibly being TRBD2 (6 bases). CDR3 length: 12 residues. CDR1 is SGHVS and CDR2 is FQNEAQ in the germline V gene. V was clipped by 6 bases and J by 5 bases, with 11 bases between them. For the CDR3, the DNA is TGTGCCAGCAGTCCAGCGGGCCACGAGCAGTACTTC. It translates to CASSPAGHEQYF.

V and J are TRBV27 and TRBJ2-7, with D perhaps assigned TRBD1 or TRBD2 (5 bases each). The ends were cut back, 5 bases at V and 0 bases at J, with 14 bases in the middle. The CDR3 totals 15 residues. Germline lookup yields CDR1 MNHEY and CDR2 SMNVEV (reference sequence). The CDR3, as DNA: TGTGCCAGCAGTATCACCCGGGACCACTCCTACGAGCAGTACTTC. This encodes CASSITRDHSYEQYF.

The chain carries TRBV30 and TRBJ1-4, with D possibly being TRBD1 (5 bases). V shed 3 bases and J shed 5 bases, with 10 bases lying between them. CDR3 length: 13 residues. The germline V gene has CDR1 GTSNPN and CDR2 SVGIG (reference sequence). This CDR3 is CAWRGWGNEKLFF. CDR3 bases: TGTGCCTGGAGGGGATGGGGGAATGAAAAACTGTTTTTT.

This sequence joins TRBV13 and TRBJ2-3, with a tentative D call TRBD2 (5 bases). The CDR3 is 15 residues long. The ends were cut back, 4 bases at V and 2 bases at J, with 13 bases in the middle. Germline assignment: CDR1 PRHDT and CDR2 FYEKMQ (reference sequence). The CDR3 sequence is CASSSPSRDTDTQYF. The CDR3 DNA reads as TGTGCCAGCAGCTCCCCCTCTCGGGACACAGATACGCAGTATTTT.

The genes are TRBV14 and TRBJ2-1; D unresolved. The V and J ends lost 0 bases and 7 bases respectively, with 4 bases between them. This CDR3 spans 12 amino acids. CDR1 SGHDN and CDR2 FVKESK come from the germline V gene. The CDR3 DNA follows: TGTGCCAGCAGCCAAGAGTGGAATGAGCAGTTCTTC. Translating it yields CASSQEWNEQFF. Filled out from reference TRBV14 and TRBJ2-1, the complete variable domain reads EAGVTQFPSHSVIEKGQTVTLRCDPISGHDNLYWYRRVMGKEIKFLLHFVKESKQDESGMPNNRFLAERTGGTYSTLKVQPAELEDSGVYFCASSQEWNEQFFGPGTRLTVL.

The chain couples TRBV27 to TRBJ1-1; weak D call: TRBD1 (5 bases). The CDR3 sequence is 17 residues long. Trimming took 5 bases from V and 2 from J, leaving 21 bases between them. Germline lookup yields CDR1 MNHEY and CDR2 SMNVEV (reference sequence). The CDR3 region is CASSPTLGRPLNTEAFF. CDR3 bases: TGTGCCAGCAGTCCGACGCTGGGACGGCCCCTTAACACTGAAGCTTTCTTT.

The rearrangement uses TRBV9 and TRBJ2-5; D is tentatively TRBD1 or TRBD2 (7 bases each). The CDR3 contains 14 residues. Germline-derived CDR1 and CDR2 are SGDLS and YYNGEE. V lost 5 bases and J 2 bases, leaving 13 bases between the germline ends. The CDR3 DNA follows: TGTGCCAGCAGTATTCAGGGGGGGCAAGAGACCCAGTACTTC. Translating gives CASSIQGGQETQYF.

The genes are TRBV10-3 and TRBJ2-2, with TRBD2 as a possible D gene (6 bases). Germline CDR1 is ENHRY and CDR2 is SYGVKD. This CDR3 is 15 amino acids long. V was shortened by 4 bases and J by 1 base, with 10 bases between the two germline ends. This CDR3 is CAISVRDLNTGELFF. The CDR3 DNA is TGTGCCATCAGTGTCAGGGACTTGAACACCGGGGAGCTGTTTTTT.

The chain combines TRBV5-4 with TRBJ2-6; tentative D call: TRBD1 (6 bases). V lost 3 bases and J lost 3, with 19 bases in between. The germline V gene encodes CDR1 SGHNT and CDR2 YYREEE (reference sequence). The CDR3 contains 18 residues. The CDR3: CASSSDRDPIRGANVLTF. In nucleotides, the CDR3 is TGTGCCAGCAGCTCGGACAGAGACCCGATTCGTGGGGCCAACGTCCTGACTTTC. The entire variable domain, with the rest obtained from reference TRBV5-4 and TRBJ2-6, is as follows: ETGVTQSPTHLIKTRGQQVTLRCSSQSGHNTVSWYQQALGQGPQFIFQYYREEENGRGNFPPRFSGLQFPNYSSELNVNALELDDSALYLCASSSDRDPIRGANVLTFGAGSRLTVL.

The chain carries TRBV27 and TRBJ1-3; TRBD1 aligns across 8 bases. Germline V gives CDR1 MNHEY, CDR2 SMNVEV (reference sequence). The CDR3 covers 16 residues. Trimming removed 5 bases from V and 0 bases from J; junction bases left unmatched: 6. Written as DNA, the CDR3 is TGTGCCAGCAGTGGGGGACAGGTTGGCTCTGGAAACACCATATATTTT. It specifies CASSGGQVGSGNTIYF.

V usage is TRBV28 and J usage is TRBJ2-3, with 8 bases fitting TRBD2. There are 17 residues in the CDR3. CDR1 and CDR2 (germline): MDHEN, SYDVKM. V shed 7 bases, J shed 1 base, and the junction held 13 bases outside the gene matches. CDR3 amino acids: CASTSPLGAGGTDTQYF. In nucleotides, the CDR3 is TGTGCCAGCACCTCCCCCTTGGGAGCGGGAGGCACAGATACGCAGTATTTT.

This chain links TRBV19 with TRBJ1-4, with 9 bases fitting TRBD1. Unmatched junction bases numbered 11, after V lost 5 bases and J lost 1 base. The CDR3 is made up of 18 amino acids. The germline gives CDR1 LNHDA, CDR2 SQIVND (reference sequence). CDR3 nucleotide sequence: TGTGCCAGTAGTTCAAGCCCGGGACAGGGTCTAACTAATGAAAAACTGTTTTTT. This sequence encodes CASSSSPGQGLTNEKLFF.

The CDR3 loop is CASSVASWERETQYF. As DNA, the CDR3 is TGTGCCAGCAGCGTAGCTTCGTGGGAACGGGAGACCCAGTACTTC. V and J are TRBV9 and TRBJ2-5, with D uncertain. Germline loops: CDR1 SGDLS, CDR2 YYNGEE. The V gene lost 0 bases and the J gene lost 5 bases, with 14 bases spanning the gap. CDR3 length: 15 amino acids.

This clone came up once. The rearrangement links TRBV27 to TRBJ2-1; 8 bases fit TRBD1. Trimming removed 10 bases from V and 10 bases from J; junction bases left unmatched: 6. Germline V CDR1 and CDR2: MNHEY, SMNVEV (reference sequence). This CDR3 contains 11 residues. The CDR3 DNA follows: TGTGCCACCCGACAGGGGTCCGAGCAGTTCTTC. Its protein product is CATRQGSEQFF.

In regard to this clone: A read error may produce the germline difference seen at one junction end. The chain combines TRBV5-4 with TRBJ2-3; 13 bases match TRBD2. This CDR3 has 17 amino acids. Germline V gene data show CDR1 as SGHNT and CDR2 as YYREEE (reference sequence). This CDR3 reads CASSLGGLAGWTDTQCF. The CDR3 DNA sequence: TGTGCCAGCAGCTTGGGGGGACTAGCGGGATGGACAGATACGCAGTGTTTT.

This clone was recorded once. The J gene is TRBJ2-7, the V gene TRBV27; 12 bases line up with TRBD2. V lost 3 bases to trimming and J lost 7 bases; unmatched junction nucleotides: 10. CDR3 size: 16 residues. The germline V gene encodes CDR1 MNHEY and CDR2 SMNVEV (reference sequence). The CDR3 bases are TGTGCCAGCAGTTTGGGACTAGCGGGTGCCGGCGGGGAGCAGTACTTC. Amino acid sequence: CASSLGLAGAGGEQYF.

The V call is TRBV25-1, the J call TRBJ2-6, with no clear D. Germline assignment: CDR1 MGHDK and CDR2 SYGVNS. The length of the CDR3 is 15 residues. The germline V and J ends were trimmed by 4 bases and 0 bases, with 7 bases remaining between them. The CDR3 DNA reads TGTGCCAGCAGTGTCTTTGACTCTGGGGCCAACGTCCTGACTTTC. This codes for CASSVFDSGANVLTF.

Concerning this clone: The sample holds other DNA sequences that translate to the same CDR3. V and J are TRBV9 and TRBJ2-6; maybe TRBD1 (6 bases). Germline V gene data show CDR1 as SGDLS and CDR2 as YYNGEE. CDR3 size: 15 residues. V gave up 1 base and J gave up 1 base, with 6 bases separating them. Here the CDR3 reads CASSVTGSGANVLTF. The CDR3 DNA is TGTGCCAGCAGCGTAACAGGGTCTGGGGCCAACGTCCTGACTTTC.

This clone was picked up one time. The rearrangement uses TRBV7-6 and TRBJ2-3; 9 nucleotides line up with TRBD2. The V gene end was trimmed by 5 bases and the J gene end by 4 bases; junction bases not matched to a gene: 7. The CDR3 consists of 15 residues. Germline V gene data show CDR1 as SGHVS and CDR2 as FNYEAQ. The DNA for the CDR3 is TGTGCCAGCAGCCAGATGGCTAGCGGGGCAGATACGCAGTATTTT. Translating gives CASSQMASGADTQYF.

For the CDR3, the DNA is TGTGCCAGCAGCTTAGTTCAGGCGAACTATGGCTACACCTTC. Protein sequence: CASSLVQANYGYTF. The V and J genes are TRBV7-9 and TRBJ1-2; D unresolved. The CDR3 totals 14 residues. Deletions cut 1 base from V and 2 bases from J, with 8 bases between. Germline V lookup: CDR1 SEHNR, CDR2 FQNEAQ (reference sequence).